The present T cell receptor beta chain was sequenced within a study of T cells in Graves' hyperthyroidism and ophthalmopathy. The CDR3 regions of TCR beta were amplified from RNA transcripts. Primed by the HTBI set, a first-round RT-PCR was run on the TCR CDR3. MiXCR, applied by TCRdb to the multiplex PCR reads, yields one record per CDR3 protein. The data show about 520,000 distinct CDR3 sequences, roughly 20% seen once. Points on this clonotype: At one end, the junction sequence differs from germline, possibly due to a read error.

CDR1 is MDHEN and CDR2 is SYDVKM in the germline V gene. CDR3 size: 15 residues. This TCR came from a young man with Graves' hyperthyroidism. The sample consisted of blood. The V call is TRBV28, the J call TRBJ2-5, with D tentatively TRBD2 (6 bases). This CDR3 reads CASSLPTTARETHYF. DNA for the CDR3: TGTGCCAGCAGTTTGCCGACTACTGCACGGGAGACCCACTACTTC.